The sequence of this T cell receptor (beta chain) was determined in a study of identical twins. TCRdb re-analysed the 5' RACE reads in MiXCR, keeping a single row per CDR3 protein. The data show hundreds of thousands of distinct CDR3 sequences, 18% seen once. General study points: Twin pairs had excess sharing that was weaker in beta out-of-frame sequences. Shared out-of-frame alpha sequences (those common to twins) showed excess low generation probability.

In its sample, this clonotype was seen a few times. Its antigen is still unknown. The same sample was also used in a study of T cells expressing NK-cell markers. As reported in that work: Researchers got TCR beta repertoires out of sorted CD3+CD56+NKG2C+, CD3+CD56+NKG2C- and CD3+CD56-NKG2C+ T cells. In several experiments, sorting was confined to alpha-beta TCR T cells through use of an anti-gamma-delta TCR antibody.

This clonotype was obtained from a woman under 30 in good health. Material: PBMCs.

This chain's CDR3 is CSVEFRSSSYNEQFF. The CDR3 DNA reads as TGCAGCGTTGAATTTCGTAGTAGCTCCTACAATGAGCAGTTCTTC. The chain has TRBV29-1 and TRBJ2-1; the D is unclear. In germline, CDR1 is SQVTM, CDR2 ANQGSEA. CDR3 length: 15 residues. V gave up 2 bases and J gave up 0 bases, with 11 bases separating them.